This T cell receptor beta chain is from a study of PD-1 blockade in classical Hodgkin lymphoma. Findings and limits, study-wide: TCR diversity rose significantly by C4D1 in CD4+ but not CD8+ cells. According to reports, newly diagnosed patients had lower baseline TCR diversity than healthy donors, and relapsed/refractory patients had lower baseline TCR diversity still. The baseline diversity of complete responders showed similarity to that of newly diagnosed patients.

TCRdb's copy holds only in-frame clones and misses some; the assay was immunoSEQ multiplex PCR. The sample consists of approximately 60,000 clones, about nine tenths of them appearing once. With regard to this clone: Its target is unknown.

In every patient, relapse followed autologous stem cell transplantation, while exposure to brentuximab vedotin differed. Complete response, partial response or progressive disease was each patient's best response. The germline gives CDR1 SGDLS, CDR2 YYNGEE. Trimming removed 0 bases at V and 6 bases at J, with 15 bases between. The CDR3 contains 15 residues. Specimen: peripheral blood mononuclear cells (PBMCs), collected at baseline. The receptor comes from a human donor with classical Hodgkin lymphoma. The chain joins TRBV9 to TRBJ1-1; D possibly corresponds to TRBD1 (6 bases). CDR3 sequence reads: CASSVGAGRGSEAFF. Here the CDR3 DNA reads TGTGCCAGCAGCGTAGGGGCAGGGAGGGGGTCTGAAGCTTTCTTT.